The 29 T cell receptor beta chains below were found in one sample sequenced in a study of T cells after yellow fever vaccination (dated by TCRdb to the late 2010s). What the treatment or condition label conveys for this sample: live attenuated yellow fever vaccine strain. The library was built by means of 5' RACE. The reads were generated on an Illumina HiSeq 2500. TCRdb handled the public reads itself, with Q25 trimming in fastp and clone calling in MiXCR, and kept productive beta chains. For every CDR3 protein sequence, its rows merge into one entry that carries the most common genes and DNA. A total of 300,000 or so distinct CDR3 sequences appear in this sample, 10% to 15% of them only once. The ten top clones hold about 0.51% of the sample. This material consisted of CD4+ T cells sorted from PBMCs, taken 45 days after the yellow fever booster vaccination. These receptors were taken from a man younger than 45 who received the YFV17D yellow fever vaccine.

The chain combines TRBV12-3 or TRBV12-4 with TRBJ2-5, with D unresolved. V lost 3 bases to trimming and J lost 5 bases, with 4 bases between them. The CDR3 loop spans 11 amino acids. The CDR3 sequence is CASSFDETQYF. The CDR3 nucleotides are TGTGCCAGCAGTTTTGACGAGACCCAGTACTTC.

This rearrangement joins TRBV10-3 to TRBJ2-7, with D tentatively TRBD1 (6 bases). With 4 bases removed from V and 4 bases from J, the gap between germline ends came to 11 bases. This CDR3 has 13 residues. Germline V CDR1 and CDR2: ENHRY, SYGVKD. The CDR3 region has the DNA TGTGCCATCAGTGCAACAGGGAATTACGAGCAGTACTTC. Translated: CAISATGNYEQYF.

This clonotype has just a few counts. The rearrangement uses TRBV20-1 and TRBJ2-1; TRBD2 matches at 8 bases. The V and J ends lost 4 bases and 9 bases, in that order; junction bases with no gene match: 8. CDR1 and CDR2 (germline): DFQATT, SNEGSKA (reference sequence). CDR3 size: 13 residues. The CDR3 nucleotides are TGCAGTGCTAAAGCGGGAGTAGTGGGTGAGCAGTTCTTC. Translating gives CSAKAGVVGEQFF.

This clonotype appeared once. This sequence may be a read error, since a much larger clone differs from it by one base. The V call is TRBV12-3 or TRBV12-4, the J call TRBJ1-2; 8 bases are a match to TRBD1. V lost 3 bases to trimming and J lost 10 bases; unmatched junction nucleotides: 10. The CDR3 totals 14 residues. The CDR3 DNA is TGTGCCAGCAGTTTGGAGACAGGGGCCGATGCCTACACCTTC. It encodes CASSLETGADAYTF.

V usage is TRBV5-1 and J usage is TRBJ2-2; weak D call: TRBD1 (5 bases). CDR3 length: 15 residues. The germline V and J ends were trimmed by 1 base and 5 bases, with 12 bases remaining between them. Germline loops: CDR1 SGHRS, CDR2 YFSETQ. The CDR3 sequence: CASSLPSQGTGELFF. CDR3 DNA sequence: TGCGCCAGCAGCTTGCCCAGTCAGGGTACCGGGGAGCTGTTTTTT.

Remarks on this clonotype: The conserved final phenylalanine or tryptophan is absent from the CDR3, which likely points to a read error. This chain joins TRBV7-2 and TRBJ1-4, with TRBD1 matching over 7 bases. The V segment lost 4 bases and the J segment 11 bases; nucleotides outside the gene matches: 7. This CDR3 spans 13 amino acids. The germline gives CDR1 SGHTA, CDR2 FQGNSA. DNA for the CDR3: TGTGCCAGCAGCTCTTCAGGGGGGCGGAAACTGTTTTCT. Amino acids: CASSSSGGRKLFS.

This clonotype was found a few times. This chain uses TRBV5-1 with TRBJ2-4, with D unclear. The ends were cut back, 2 bases at V and 0 bases at J, with 9 bases in the middle. The CDR3 is made up of 15 amino acids. Germline assignment: CDR1 SGHRS and CDR2 YFSETQ. The CDR3 protein is CASSFSSLAKNIQYF. CDR3 bases: TGCGCCAGCAGCTTTTCGAGTCTAGCCAAAAACATTCAGTACTTC.

The chain recombines TRBV20-1 with TRBJ2-3, with 7 bases fitting TRBD2. Per germline, CDR1 DFQATT and CDR2 SNEGSKA (reference sequence). After removal of 6 bases from V and 3 bases from J, the junction contained 6 bases not matched to a gene. The CDR3 runs to 13 residues. The CDR3 sequence is CSAAGLGTDTQYF. The CDR3 region has the DNA TGCAGTGCAGCGGGATTGGGAACAGATACGCAGTATTTT.

V gene TRBV11-2 combines with J gene TRBJ2-5; D possibly uses TRBD1 or TRBD2 (5 bases each). Per germline, CDR1 SGHAT and CDR2 FQNNGV. The V and J ends lost 7 bases and 0 bases respectively, with 12 bases between them. This CDR3 spans 14 amino acids. The CDR3 loop reads CASNPWGYQETQYF. The DNA for the CDR3 is TGTGCCAGCAACCCCTGGGGGTACCAAGAGACCCAGTACTTC.

This chain links TRBV7-9 with TRBJ2-5; 7 nucleotides align to TRBD2. Unmatched junction bases numbered 10, after V lost 4 bases and J lost 5 bases. Germline V lookup: CDR1 SEHNR, CDR2 FQNEAQ (reference sequence). The CDR3 is 15 residues long. The CDR3 nucleotides read TGTGCCAGCAGCTCTCCAGCGGGAAAGGAGGAGACCCAGTACTTC. Protein sequence: CASSSPAGKEETQYF.

This chain joins TRBV12-3 or TRBV12-4 and TRBJ2-1; D may be TRBD2 (6 bases). Trimming stripped 7 bases from V and 9 bases from J, with 34 bases between. There are 19 residues in the CDR3. The CDR3 region is CASTPSGERLEGAYGEQFF. The DNA for the CDR3 is TGTGCCAGCACTCCCTCGGGGGAACGACTAGAAGGGGCGTACGGTGAGCAGTTCTTC.

V usage is TRBV18 and J usage is TRBJ2-3, with D tentatively TRBD2 (5 bases). Trimming took off 1 base at V and 2 bases at J, with 13 bases between the two ends. Germline loops: CDR1 KGHSH, CDR2 LQKENI. The CDR3 consists of 16 residues. CDR3 in DNA: TGTGCCAGCTCACCACGGAGGTCGGGCCTCACAGATACGCAGTATTTT. It codes for CASSPRRSGLTDTQYF.

The chain combines TRBV10-3 with TRBJ2-1, with 9 bases that match TRBD1. The CDR3 totals 17 residues. Germline loops: CDR1 ENHRY, CDR2 SYGVKD. V trimming: 3 bases; J trimming: 5 bases; junction bases outside the gene matches: 11. This CDR3 is CAISDYPTGTGNNEQFF. CDR3 coding DNA: TGTGCCATCAGTGACTATCCTACCGGGACAGGGAACAATGAGCAGTTCTTC.

This chain uses TRBV6-1 with TRBJ2-5, with a weak D call TRBD2 (5 bases). Between the trimmed V and J ends, which lost 6 bases and 2 bases, there was a span of 13 bases. Per the germline V gene, CDR1 is MNHNS and CDR2 is SASEGT. The CDR3 spans 14 residues. CDR3 DNA sequence: TGTGCCAGCAGACTTATTAGCGTACAAGAGACCCAGTACTTC. Translated: CASRLISVQETQYF.

A word on this clonotype: A much more abundant neighbour one base away suggests this may be a read error. The chain combines TRBV7-2 with TRBJ2-5, with TRBD1 matching 10 bases. The CDR3 is 17 residues long. V shed 4 bases and J 3 bases; nucleotides not matched to a gene: 11. CDR1 SGHTA and CDR2 FQGNSA come from the germline V gene. CDR3 in DNA: TGTGCCAGCAGCTCACAGACAGGGGGCATGGTCGAAGAGACCCAGTACTTC. Protein product: CASSSQTGGMVEETQYF.

This clonotype was found a few times. The chain couples TRBV3-1 to TRBJ2-7; D unclear. Germline V gene sequence: CDR1 LGHDT, CDR2 YNNKEL (reference sequence). Trimming removed 3 bases at V and 7 bases at J, with 13 bases between. The CDR3 loop spans 13 amino acids. In DNA form, the CDR3 reads TGTGCCAGCAGCCATATGGTGAGTCTGGAGCAGTACTTC. Translation: CASSHMVSLEQYF.

In this sample, this clonotype turned up a few times. The gene calls are TRBV12-3 or TRBV12-4 and TRBJ2-4; unclear D gene. The germline V and J ends were trimmed by 7 bases and 8 bases, with 15 bases remaining between them. The CDR3 has 13 residues. The CDR3 sequence is CASTWEGVDIQYF. The CDR3 nucleotides read TGTGCCAGCACCTGGGAAGGCGTTGACATTCAGTACTTC.

The table lists this clonotype with a few counts. The chain combines TRBV4-2 with TRBJ1-2; 9 nucleotides align to TRBD1. With 0 bases clipped from V and 11 bases from J, the junction kept 10 bases outside the gene matches. Germline CDR1 is LGHNA and CDR2 is YNFKEQ. CDR3 length: 15 residues. CDR3 sequence (DNA): TGTGCCAGCAGCCAAGACATTCGGACAGGGGTTGAATACACCTTC. Translation: CASSQDIRTGVEYTF.

The rearrangement links TRBV20-1 to TRBJ2-5; 10 positions agree with TRBD2. Germline loops: CDR1 DFQATT, CDR2 SNEGSKA (reference sequence). The CDR3 is 15 amino acids. Trimming at V came to 0 bases and at J to 5 bases, leaving 6 bases not matched to a gene. In DNA form, the CDR3 reads TGCAGTGCTAGAGATAGAGTTAGCGGGGGGGAGACCCAGTACTTC. Amino acid sequence: CSARDRVSGGETQYF.

In its sample, this clonotype was seen many times. The chain combines TRBV20-1 with TRBJ2-5, with 7 nucleotides matching TRBD2. Germline CDR1 DFQATT, CDR2 SNEGSKA (reference sequence). The CDR3 length is 13 residues. V lost 3 bases to trimming and J lost 2 bases; unmatched junction nucleotides: 3. CDR3 DNA sequence: TGCAGTGCTAGTTCGGGGGGTCAAGAGACCCAGTACTTC. The encoded protein is CSASSGGQETQYF.

J is TRBJ2-7 and V is TRBV10-3; TRBD1 matches at 8 bases. V was clipped by 6 bases and J by 1 base; unmatched bases: 5. CDR1 is ENHRY and CDR2 is SYGVKD in the germline V gene. CDR3 length: 14 residues. The CDR3 nucleotides read TGTGCCATCAGCCCGGACAGGGTGTCCTACGAGCAGTACTTC. Amino acids: CAISPDRVSYEQYF.

This chain joins TRBV20-1 and TRBJ1-4; no clear D gene. Trimming took off 3 bases at V and 0 bases at J, with 8 bases between the two ends. CDR3 length: 14 residues. Germline-derived CDR1 and CDR2 are DFQATT and SNEGSKA (reference sequence). CDR3 loop: CSARFGATNEKLFF. In DNA form, the CDR3 reads TGCAGTGCTAGGTTCGGCGCAACTAATGAAAAACTGTTTTTT.

V and J are TRBV7-2 and TRBJ2-3, with D hard to call. The CDR3 contains 12 residues. CDR1 SGHTA and CDR2 FQGNSA come from the germline V gene. Between the trimmed V and J ends, which lost 5 bases and 6 bases, there was a span of 9 bases. The CDR3 loop is CASSLYPDTQYF. The CDR3 bases are TGTGCCAGCAGCCTGTACCCCGATACGCAGTATTTT.

This sequence joins TRBV24-1 and TRBJ2-3; TRBD2 agrees at 14 bases. Germline trimming cut 4 bases from V and 4 bases from J; bases unmatched to any gene: 18. This CDR3 region has 21 residues. The V gene's germline CDR1 is KGHDR and CDR2 SFDVKD. CDR3 sequence (DNA): TGTGCCACCAGTGAGATTACCGGGACTAGCGGGAGTCCGGGGAGCGCAGATACGCAGTATTTT. This gives the protein CATSEITGTSGSPGSADTQYF.

This clonotype was seen ten or more times. This rearrangement joins TRBV6-5 to TRBJ2-7; D ambiguous. Per germline, CDR1 MNHEY and CDR2 SVGAGI. Trimming removed 0 bases from V and 7 bases from J, with 10 bases in between. The CDR3 consists of 13 residues. In nucleotides, the CDR3 is TGTGCCAGCAGTTACTCCGGACGTGGGGAGCAGTACTTC. Translated, it gives CASSYSGRGEQYF.

The rearrangement links TRBV7-9 to TRBJ2-2; 7 positions agree with TRBD1. The CDR3 has 15 amino acids. The trim removed 5 bases at V and 2 bases at J, leaving 5 bases unmatched. Germline V gene data show CDR1 as SEHNR and CDR2 as FQNEAQ (reference sequence). As DNA, the CDR3 is TGTGCCAGCAGCCAGGGGGAGACAAACACCGGGGAGCTGTTTTTT. The encoded protein is CASSQGETNTGELFF.

This clonotype was observed many times. The J gene is TRBJ2-7, the V gene TRBV4-3; TRBD2 aligns across 13 bases. This CDR3 region has 15 residues. In germline, CDR1 is LGHNA, CDR2 YSLEER. V was clipped by 4 bases and J by 7 bases; unmatched bases: 7. For the CDR3, the DNA is TGCGCCAGCAGCCGCCGACTAGCGGGAGGACGGGAGCAGTACTTC. This gives the protein CASSRRLAGGREQYF.

This clonotype was counted between two and nine times. The rearrangement uses TRBV28 and TRBJ1-6; D not certain. Trimming left V 8 bases short and J 8 bases short, with 19 bases between. The CDR3 is 15 residues long. Germline values: CDR1 MDHEN, CDR2 SYDVKM. In nucleotides, the CDR3 is TGTGCCAGCCACCTCCAGCAGGATTTCGATTCACCCCTCCACTTT. This sequence encodes CASHLQQDFDSPLHF.

The rearrangement links TRBV3-1 to TRBJ1-2; D not certain. CDR3 length equals 11 residues. Germline CDR1 and CDR2: LGHDT and YNNKEL (reference sequence). V gave up 0 bases and J gave up 7 bases, with 3 bases separating them. CDR3 residues: CASSQDGGYTF. For the CDR3, the DNA is TGTGCCAGCAGCCAAGATGGTGGCTACACCTTC.